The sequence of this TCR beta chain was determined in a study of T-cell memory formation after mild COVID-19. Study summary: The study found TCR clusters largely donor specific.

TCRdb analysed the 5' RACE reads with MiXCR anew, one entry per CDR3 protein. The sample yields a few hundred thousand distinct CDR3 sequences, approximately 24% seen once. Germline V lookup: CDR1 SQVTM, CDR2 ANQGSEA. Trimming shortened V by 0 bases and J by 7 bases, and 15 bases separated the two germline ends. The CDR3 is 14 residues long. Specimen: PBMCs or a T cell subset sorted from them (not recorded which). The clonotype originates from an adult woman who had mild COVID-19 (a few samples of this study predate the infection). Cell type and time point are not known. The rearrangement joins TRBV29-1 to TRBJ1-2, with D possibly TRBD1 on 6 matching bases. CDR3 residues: CSVEDGGRVGGYTF. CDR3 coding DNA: TGCAGCGTTGAAGATGGGGGCAGGGTGGGTGGCTACACCTTC.